The rows below give T cell receptor beta chains drawn from one sample of a study of blood T cell repertoires in COVID-19. Sequencing was performed with immunoSEQ multiplex PCR; in TCRdb, only in-frame clones are kept and a portion is missing. Of 200,000 or so clones in the sample, about four fifths are singletons; the top ten hold 2% to 2.5%. The source material was peripheral blood. The source of these receptors is a woman aged 60-70 years with acute or convalescent COVID-19. Both conserved end residues are part of each CDR3. Each record gives: V gene, D gene, clone size, J gene, CDR3 DNA, CDR3 protein. D genes are given only for firm matches. Only part of the rows carry a size: once, few, many, or a class if the clone is expanded.

TRBV5-4	NA	NA	TRBJ1-6	TGTGCCAGCAGCTTGGCCGGTGCCGGTAATTCACCCCTCCACTTT	CASSLAGAGNSPLHF
TRBV5-5	TRBD1	few	TRBJ1-4	TGTGCCAGCAGCCTTATGACAGGGCTCGGTGAAAAACTGTTTTTT	CASSLMTGLGEKLFF
TRBV11-1	NA	NA	TRBJ2-3	TGTGCCAGCAGCCTCCCAGTGAAGGATACGCAGTATTTT	CASSLPVKDTQYF
TRBV10-3	NA	NA	TRBJ2-2	TGTGCCATACGTCGCGATCTTGCCGGGGAGCTGTTTTTT	CAIRRDLAGELFF
TRBV24-1	NA	NA	TRBJ1-1	TGTGCCACCAGTGGCGACAGGTTGAACACTGAAGCTTTCTTT	CATSGDRLNTEAFF
TRBV10-3	TRBD1	NA	TRBJ2-5	TGTGCCATCAGTGACGGGGACAGGGGAGGCGAAGAGACCCAGTACTTC	CAISDGDRGGEETQYF
TRBV7-8	TRBD1	NA	TRBJ1-5	TGTGCCAGCAGCTCGGGGACAGGGATGCAGCCCCAGCATTTT	CASSSGTGMQPQHF
TRBV7-6	TRBD2	NA	TRBJ2-5	TGTGCCAGCAGCCTCGGGCCTAGCGGTAACCAAGAGACCCAGTACTTC	CASSLGPSGNQETQYF
TRBV11-2	NA	NA	TRBJ2-1	TGTGCCAGCAGCTTGAGGAATGAGCAGTTCTTC	CASSLRNEQFF
TRBV18	NA	NA	TRBJ2-5	TGTGCCAGCTCACCAAGTCGGAGGACCGAAGGCCAAGAGACCCAGTACTTC	CASSPSRRTEGQETQYF
TRBV19	TRBD1	NA	TRBJ2-2	TGTGCCAGTAGTGGGACAGGGGTGATCGGGGAGCTGTTTTTT	CASSGTGVIGELFF
TRBV27	NA	few	TRBJ1-5	TGTGCCAGCAGTTTGCAAGGGGCCGTTCAGCCCCAGCATTTT	CASSLQGAVQPQHF
TRBV28	NA	NA	TRBJ2-7	TGTGCCAGCAGCCAGATCCCCCACGAGCAGTACTTC	CASSQIPHEQYF
TRBV7-9	NA	NA	TRBJ1-2	TGTGCCAGCAGCACGGACTGGCATCCTTATGGCTACACCTTC	CASSTDWHPYGYTF
TRBV4-1	TRBD1	NA	TRBJ1-2	TGCGCCAGCAGCTCCTTAGGACAGGGAAACTATGGCTACACCTTC	CASSSLGQGNYGYTF
TRBV7-6	NA	NA	TRBJ1-3	TGTGCCAGCAGCTTAGACACTGGAAACACCATATATTTT	CASSLDTGNTIYF
TRBV6-5	TRBD2	NA	TRBJ2-1	TGTGCCAGTGCGGGGGGGCTTCGCAATGAGCAGTTCTTC	CASAGGLRNEQFF
TRBV6-5	TRBD1	NA	TRBJ2-3	TGTGCCAGCAGGGACAGGGATTACACAGATACGCAGTATTTT	CASRDRDYTDTQYF
TRBV10-1	NA	NA	TRBJ1-1	TGCGCCAGCACTCTGTTGGCGGGGAAGAACACTGAAGCTTTCTTT	CASTLLAGKNTEAFF
TRBV5-1	NA	NA	TRBJ2-3	TGCGCCAGCAGCTTGTCTTTCGGGGATACGCAGTATTTT	CASSLSFGDTQYF
TRBV7-2	NA	NA	TRBJ2-7	TGTGCCAGCAGCTCCCGGACATTCCTCCCCTACGAGCAGTACTTC	CASSSRTFLPYEQYF
TRBV28	TRBD1	NA	TRBJ1-1	TGTGCCAGCAAGGGGAACCGAGGGACAGCGAACACTGAAGCTTTCTTT	CASKGNRGTANTEAFF
TRBV5-1	TRBD1	NA	TRBJ2-2	TGCGCCAGCAATAAAGACAGGGGGGACACCGGGGAGCTGTTTTTT	CASNKDRGDTGELFF
TRBV6-5	TRBD1	NA	TRBJ1-6	TGTGCCAGCAGTAAGGACAGGGGGACTACACCCCTCCACTTT	CASSKDRGTTPLHF
TRBV11-2	NA	NA	TRBJ2-2	TGTGCCAGCAGCTTGACGCGAGGGGGCGGGGAGCTGTTTTTT	CASSLTRGGGELFF
TRBV25-1	NA	NA	TRBJ2-5	TGTGCCAGCAGTGAATTCAGGGATCAAGAGACCCAGTACTTC	CASSEFRDQETQYF
TRBV4-1	NA	NA	TRBJ1-1	TGCGCCAGCAGCCAGAAACAGGACCTGAACACTGAAGCTTTCTTT	CASSQKQDLNTEAFF
TRBV2	NA	NA	TRBJ2-3	TGTGCCAGCAGTGCGGGGTATCCGCTGGCAGATACGCAGTATTTT	CASSAGYPLADTQYF
TRBV11-2	TRBD2	NA	TRBJ2-1	TGTGCCAGCAGCTCCTCCGAGCGGGGGGGCCTCCAGTTCTTC	CASSSSERGGLQFF
TRBV28	TRBD1	NA	TRBJ1-5	TGTGCCAGCAGGCGACAGGGGAATCAGCCCCAGCATTTT	CASRRQGNQPQHF
TRBV6-6	NA	NA	TRBJ1-2	TGTGCCAGCAGTCCCCGGGGGAACCTAGGTAGTGGCTATGGCTACACCTTC	CASSPRGNLGSGYGYTF
TRBV6-4	TRBD2	NA	TRBJ2-3	TGTGCCAGCAGTCACGTAGCGGGGGGTAGCACAGATACGCAGTATTTT	CASSHVAGGSTDTQYF
TRBV7-9	NA	NA	TRBJ2-5	TGTGCCAGCAGCAAGAGTCTTATAGAGACCCAGTACTTC	CASSKSLIETQYF
TRBV7-9	NA	NA	TRBJ1-2	TGTGCCAGCAGCCCCCCCGGGGGGGGGAACTATGGCTACACCTTC	CASSPPGGGNYGYTF
TRBV19	TRBD1	NA	TRBJ1-6	TGTGCCAGTAGTTTTCTCCCGACAGGGAAAGCCTCACCCCTCCACTTT	CASSFLPTGKASPLHF
TRBV10-3	TRBD2	NA	TRBJ2-7	TGTGCCATCAGTGAGTCGGAGCGGGGGGGCTCCTACGAGCAGTACTTC	CAISESERGGSYEQYF
TRBV28	TRBD1	NA	TRBJ1-5	TGTGCCAGCAGGATTCAGGGACAGCCCAATCAGCCCCAGCATTTT	CASRIQGQPNQPQHF